This TCR beta chain was sequenced in a study of T cell responses to AZD1222 COVID-19 vaccine. Sequencing was performed with immunoSEQ multiplex PCR; in TCRdb, only in-frame clones are kept and a portion is missing. The sample holds roughly 150,000 clones; approximately 87% are singletons and the top ten take just over 9%. As concerns this clone: Antigen unknown.

Study-level points and caveats: Nearly half of spike-specific TCRs reportedly target unmutated variant regions.

The clonotype comes from an adult who received the AZD1222 COVID-19 vaccine. Sample: peripheral blood, taken 28 days after the second AZD1222 dose.

The CDR3 loop reads CAWGLSTGELFF. DNA of the CDR3: TGTGCCTGGGGGCTAAGTACCGGGGAGCTGTTTTTT. This chain joins TRBV30 and TRBJ2-2; D ambiguous. CDR1 is GTSNPN, CDR2 SVGIG, per germline (reference sequence). Trimming left V 5 bases short and J 5 bases short, with 9 bases between. This CDR3 region has 12 residues.